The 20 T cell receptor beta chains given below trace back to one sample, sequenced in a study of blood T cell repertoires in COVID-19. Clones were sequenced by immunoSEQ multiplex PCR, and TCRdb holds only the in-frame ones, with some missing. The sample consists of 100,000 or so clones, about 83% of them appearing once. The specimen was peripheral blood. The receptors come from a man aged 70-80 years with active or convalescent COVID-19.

The chain's CDR3 is CASSQTGLQETQYF. The DNA of the CDR3 is TGCGCCAGCAGCCAGACAGGACTGCAAGAGACCCAGTACTTC. This chain joins TRBV4-1 and TRBJ2-5, with D possibly being TRBD1 (6 bases). This CDR3 contains 14 residues. V dropped 3 bases and J dropped 2 bases, with 10 bases sitting between them. Looked up from germline, CDR1 is MGHRA and CDR2 is YSYEKL.

The CDR3 is CASSLWQGGDEQFF. The DNA for the CDR3 is TGTGCCAGCAGCTTGTGGCAGGGTGGAGATGAGCAGTTCTTC. The chain has TRBV7-9 and TRBJ2-1; a possible D gene is TRBD1 (5 bases). The germline CDR1 and CDR2 sequences are SEHNR and FQNEAQ (reference sequence). The length of the CDR3 is 14 residues. V was pared by 3 bases and J by 8 bases, with 14 bases between. The complete variable domain, with remaining parts taken from reference TRBV7-9 and TRBJ2-1, reads DTGVSQNPRHKITKRGQNVTFRCDPISEHNRLYWYRQTLGQGPEFLTYFQNEAQLEKSRLLSDRFSAERPKGSFSTLEIQRTEQGDSAMYLCASSLWQGGDEQFFGPGTRLTVL.

DNA of the CDR3: TGCGCCAGCAGCCTGAATCAGTTCACAGATACGCAGTATTTT. This sequence encodes CASSLNQFTDTQYF. The chain is built from TRBV5-1 and TRBJ2-3; D unresolved. The CDR3 extends over 14 amino acids. V lost 4 bases to trimming and J lost 2 bases, with 11 bases between them. Germline loops: CDR1 SGHRS, CDR2 YFSETQ.

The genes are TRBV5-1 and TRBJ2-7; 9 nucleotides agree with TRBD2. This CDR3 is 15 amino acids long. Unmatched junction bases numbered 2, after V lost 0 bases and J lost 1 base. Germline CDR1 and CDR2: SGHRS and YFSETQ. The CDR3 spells CASSLGGGASYEQYF. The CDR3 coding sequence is TGCGCCAGCAGCTTGGGCGGGGGGGCATCCTACGAGCAGTACTTC.

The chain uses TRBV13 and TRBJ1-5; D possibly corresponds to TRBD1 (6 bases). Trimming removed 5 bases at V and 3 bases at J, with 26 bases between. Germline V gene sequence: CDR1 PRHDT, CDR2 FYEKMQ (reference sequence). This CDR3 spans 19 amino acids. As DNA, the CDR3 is TGTGCCAGCAGCCAGCTCCCATTGACAGGACGACAAGACAATCAGCCCCAGCATTTT. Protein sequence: CASSQLPLTGRQDNQPQHF.

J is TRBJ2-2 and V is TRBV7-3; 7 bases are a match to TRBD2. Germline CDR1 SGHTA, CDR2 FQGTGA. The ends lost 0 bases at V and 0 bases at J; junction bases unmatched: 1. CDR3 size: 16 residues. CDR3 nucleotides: TGTGCCAGCAGCTTAACCAGCGGGGCGAACACCGGGGAGCTGTTTTTT. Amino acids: CASSLTSGANTGELFF.

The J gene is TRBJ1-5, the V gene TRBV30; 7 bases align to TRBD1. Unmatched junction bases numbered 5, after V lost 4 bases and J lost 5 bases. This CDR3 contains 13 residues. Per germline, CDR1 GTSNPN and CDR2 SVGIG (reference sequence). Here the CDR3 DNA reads TGTGCCTGGAATGACAGGGTAGATCAGCCCCAGCATTTT. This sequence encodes CAWNDRVDQPQHF.

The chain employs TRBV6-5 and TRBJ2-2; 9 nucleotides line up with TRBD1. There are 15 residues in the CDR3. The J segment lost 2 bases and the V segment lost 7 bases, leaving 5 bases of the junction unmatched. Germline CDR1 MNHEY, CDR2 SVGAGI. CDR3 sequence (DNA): TGTGCCAGCAATTCACAGGGGGCTAACACCGGGGAGCTGTTTTTT. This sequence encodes CASNSQGANTGELFF.

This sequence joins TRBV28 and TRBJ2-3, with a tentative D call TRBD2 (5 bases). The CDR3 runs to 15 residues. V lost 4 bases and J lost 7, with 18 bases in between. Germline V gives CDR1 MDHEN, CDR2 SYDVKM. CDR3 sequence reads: CASSSSSGGLNTQYF. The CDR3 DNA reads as TGTGCCAGCAGTTCCTCGTCCGGCGGGTTGAATACGCAGTATTTT.

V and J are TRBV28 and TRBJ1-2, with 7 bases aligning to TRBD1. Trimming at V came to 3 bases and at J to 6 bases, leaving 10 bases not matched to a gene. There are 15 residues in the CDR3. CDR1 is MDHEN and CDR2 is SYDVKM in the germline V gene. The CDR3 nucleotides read TGTGCCAGCAGTTTGCCGCAGGGGGAAGGTCATGGCTACACCTTC. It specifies CASSLPQGEGHGYTF.

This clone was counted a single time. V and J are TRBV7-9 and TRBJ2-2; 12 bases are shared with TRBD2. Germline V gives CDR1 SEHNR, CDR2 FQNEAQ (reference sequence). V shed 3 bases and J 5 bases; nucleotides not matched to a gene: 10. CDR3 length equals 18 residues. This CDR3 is CASSFPLTSGRTTGELFF. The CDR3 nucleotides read TGTGCCAGCAGCTTCCCCTTGACTAGCGGGAGAACGACCGGGGAGCTGTTTTTT.

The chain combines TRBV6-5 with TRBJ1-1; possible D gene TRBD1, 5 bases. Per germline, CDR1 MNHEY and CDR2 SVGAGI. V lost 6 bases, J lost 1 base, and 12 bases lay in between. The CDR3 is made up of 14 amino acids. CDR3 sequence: CASSERQPNTEAFF. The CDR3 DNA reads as TGTGCCAGCAGCGAGAGACAGCCGAACACTGAAGCTTTCTTT.

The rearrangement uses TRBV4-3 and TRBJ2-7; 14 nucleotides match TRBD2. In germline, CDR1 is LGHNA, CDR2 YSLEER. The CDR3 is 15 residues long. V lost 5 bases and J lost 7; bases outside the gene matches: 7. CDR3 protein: CASSKTSGGAWEQYF. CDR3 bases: TGCGCCAGCAGCAAGACTAGCGGGGGGGCGTGGGAGCAGTACTTC.

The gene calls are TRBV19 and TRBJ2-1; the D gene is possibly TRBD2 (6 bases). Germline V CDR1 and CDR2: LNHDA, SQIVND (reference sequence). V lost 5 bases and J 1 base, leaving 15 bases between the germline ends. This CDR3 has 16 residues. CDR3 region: CASSAWAGSSYNEQFF. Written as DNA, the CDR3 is TGTGCCAGTAGTGCTTGGGCGGGGTCATCCTACAATGAGCAGTTCTTC.

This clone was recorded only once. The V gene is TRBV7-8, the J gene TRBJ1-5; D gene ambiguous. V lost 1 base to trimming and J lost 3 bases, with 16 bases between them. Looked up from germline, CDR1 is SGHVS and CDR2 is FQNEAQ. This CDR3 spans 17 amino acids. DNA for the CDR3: TGTGCCAGCAGCTTAGTTGGCAGTTCCGTCTCCAATCAGCCCCAGCATTTT. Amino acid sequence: CASSLVGSSVSNQPQHF.

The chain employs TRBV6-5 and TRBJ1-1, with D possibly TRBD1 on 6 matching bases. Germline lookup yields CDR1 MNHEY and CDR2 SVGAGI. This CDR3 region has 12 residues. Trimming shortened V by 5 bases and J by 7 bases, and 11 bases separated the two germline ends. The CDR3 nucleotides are TGTGCCAGCAGTAACCAACAGGGTGAAGCTTTCTTT. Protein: CASSNQQGEAFF.

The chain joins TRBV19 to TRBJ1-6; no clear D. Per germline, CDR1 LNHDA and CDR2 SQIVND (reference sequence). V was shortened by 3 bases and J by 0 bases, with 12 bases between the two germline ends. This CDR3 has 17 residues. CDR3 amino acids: CASSMRSRTSYNSPLHF. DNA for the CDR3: TGTGCCAGTAGTATGAGAAGTCGCACCTCCTATAATTCACCCCTCCACTTT. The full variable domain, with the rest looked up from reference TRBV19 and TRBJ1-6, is DGGITQSPKYLFRKEGQNVTLSCEQNLNHDAMYWYRQDPGQGLRLIYYSQIVNDFQKGDIAEGYSVSREKKESFPLTVTSAQKNPTAFYLCASSMRSRTSYNSPLHFGNGTRLTVT.

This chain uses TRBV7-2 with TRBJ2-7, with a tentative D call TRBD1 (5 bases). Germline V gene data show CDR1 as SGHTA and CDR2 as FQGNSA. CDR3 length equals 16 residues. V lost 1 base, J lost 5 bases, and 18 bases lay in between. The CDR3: CASSLVGAGSHDEQYF. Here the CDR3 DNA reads TGTGCCAGCAGCTTAGTAGGGGCAGGGTCGCACGACGAGCAGTACTTC.

CDR3 sequence: CAWTTSGGSEQYF. For the CDR3, the DNA is TGTGCCTGGACCACTAGCGGGGGCTCCGAGCAGTACTTC. The chain has TRBV30 and TRBJ2-7, with 11 bases lining up with TRBD2. The germline V gene encodes CDR1 GTSNPN and CDR2 SVGIG (reference sequence). Trimming took 4 bases from V and 6 from J; bases not matched to a gene: 5. The CDR3 contains 13 residues.

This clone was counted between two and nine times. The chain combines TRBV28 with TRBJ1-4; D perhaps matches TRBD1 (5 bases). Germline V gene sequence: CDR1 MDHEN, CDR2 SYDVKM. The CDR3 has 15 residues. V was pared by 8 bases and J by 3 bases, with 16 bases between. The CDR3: CASSRREGPNEKLFF. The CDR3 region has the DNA TGTGCCAGCTCACGAAGGGAGGGGCCTAATGAAAAACTGTTTTTT.